This T cell receptor beta chain was profiled in a study of monozygotic twins with inflammatory bowel disease. Following a re-call of the 5' RACE reads, TCRdb has one entry per CDR3 protein and lacks DNA. The repertoire shows about 210,000 distinct CDR3 sequences; the top ten hold around 1.5%. This CDR3 spans 14 amino acids. The rearrangement uses TRBV12-3 or TRBV12-4 and TRBJ1-1; TCRdb returns TRBD1, unconfirmable since there is no DNA. The material sequenced was blood. The sequence was obtained from a human donor with ulcerative colitis or Crohn's disease, or a healthy co-twin of an affected twin (not recorded which). CDR3 sequence: CASSRGPGTGVAFF.